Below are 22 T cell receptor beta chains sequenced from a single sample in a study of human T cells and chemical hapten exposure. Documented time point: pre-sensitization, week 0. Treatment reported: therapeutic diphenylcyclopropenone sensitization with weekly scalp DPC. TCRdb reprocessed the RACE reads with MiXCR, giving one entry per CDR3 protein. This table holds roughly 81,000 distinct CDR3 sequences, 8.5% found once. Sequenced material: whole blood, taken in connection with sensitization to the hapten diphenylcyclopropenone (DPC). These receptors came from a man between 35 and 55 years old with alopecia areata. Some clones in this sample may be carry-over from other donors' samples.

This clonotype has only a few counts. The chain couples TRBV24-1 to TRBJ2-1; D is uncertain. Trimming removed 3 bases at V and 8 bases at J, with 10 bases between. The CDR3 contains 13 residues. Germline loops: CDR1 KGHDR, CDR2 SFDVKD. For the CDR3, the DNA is TGTGCCACCAGTGATCGACTCGTGTATGAGCAGTTCTTC. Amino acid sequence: CATSDRLVYEQFF.

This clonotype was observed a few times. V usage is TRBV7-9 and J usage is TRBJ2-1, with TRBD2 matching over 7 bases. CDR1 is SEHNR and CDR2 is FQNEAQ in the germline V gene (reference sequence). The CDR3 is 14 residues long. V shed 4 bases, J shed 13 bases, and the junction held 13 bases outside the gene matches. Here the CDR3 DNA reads TGTGCCAGCAGCTCCGGGGGGACTCCTCGAATTCAGTTCTTC. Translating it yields CASSSGGTPRIQFF.

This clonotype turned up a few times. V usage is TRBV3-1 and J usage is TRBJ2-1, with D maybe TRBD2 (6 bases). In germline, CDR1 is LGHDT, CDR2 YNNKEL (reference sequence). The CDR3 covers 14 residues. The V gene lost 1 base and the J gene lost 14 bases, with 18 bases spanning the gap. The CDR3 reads CASSQGPSSSEEFF. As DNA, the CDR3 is TGTGCCAGCAGCCAAGGTCCCTCCTCTAGCGAAGAGTTCTTC.

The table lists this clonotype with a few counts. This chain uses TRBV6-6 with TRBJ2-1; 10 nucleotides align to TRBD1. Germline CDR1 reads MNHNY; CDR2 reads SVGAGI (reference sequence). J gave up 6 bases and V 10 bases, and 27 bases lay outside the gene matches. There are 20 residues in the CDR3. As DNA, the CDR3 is TGTGCCACCGTTGGACTGGGACAGGGGAGGGGAACTCTCCGGGGCAATGAGCAGTTCTTC. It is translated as CATVGLGQGRGTLRGNEQFF.

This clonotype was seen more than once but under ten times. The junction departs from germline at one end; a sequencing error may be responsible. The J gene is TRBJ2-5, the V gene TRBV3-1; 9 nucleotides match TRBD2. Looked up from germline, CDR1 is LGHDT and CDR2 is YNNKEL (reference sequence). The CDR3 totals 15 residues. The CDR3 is CASSQDWGGRALNHF. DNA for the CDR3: TGTGCCAGCAGCCAAGATTGGGGCGGGAGGGCCCTCAATCACTTC.

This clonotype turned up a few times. The CDR3: CASSLVHAGAYNEQFF. In nucleotides, the CDR3 is TGTGCCAGCAGCTTAGTCCACGCGGGAGCCTACAATGAGCAGTTCTTC. The chain employs TRBV7-2 and TRBJ2-1; 7 positions agree with TRBD2. The length of the CDR3 is 16 residues. Germline values: CDR1 SGHTA, CDR2 FQGNSA. The V gene end was trimmed by 1 base and the J gene end by 2 bases; junction bases not matched to a gene: 5.

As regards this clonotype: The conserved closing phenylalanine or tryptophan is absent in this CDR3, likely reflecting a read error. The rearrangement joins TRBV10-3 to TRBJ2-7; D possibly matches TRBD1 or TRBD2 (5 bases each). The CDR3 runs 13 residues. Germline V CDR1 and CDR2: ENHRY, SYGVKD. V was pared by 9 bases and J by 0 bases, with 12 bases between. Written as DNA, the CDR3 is TGTGCCATACGGGACGGCGTCTCCTACGAGCAGTACATC. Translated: CAIRDGVSYEQYI.

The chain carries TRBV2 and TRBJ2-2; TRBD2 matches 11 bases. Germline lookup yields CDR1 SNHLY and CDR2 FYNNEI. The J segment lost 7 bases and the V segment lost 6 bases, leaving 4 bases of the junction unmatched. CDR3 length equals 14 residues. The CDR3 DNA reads TGTGCCAGCAGGGGCCTAGCGGGAGGCGGGGAGCTGTTTTTT. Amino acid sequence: CASRGLAGGGELFF.

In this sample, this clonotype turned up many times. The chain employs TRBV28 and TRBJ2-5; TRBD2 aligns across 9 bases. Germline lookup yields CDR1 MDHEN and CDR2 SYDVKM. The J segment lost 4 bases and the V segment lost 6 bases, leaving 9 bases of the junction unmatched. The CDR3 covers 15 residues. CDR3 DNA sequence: TGTGCCAGCAGCCCCTGGACTAGCGAGAGAGAGACCCAGTACTTC. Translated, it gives CASSPWTSERETQYF.

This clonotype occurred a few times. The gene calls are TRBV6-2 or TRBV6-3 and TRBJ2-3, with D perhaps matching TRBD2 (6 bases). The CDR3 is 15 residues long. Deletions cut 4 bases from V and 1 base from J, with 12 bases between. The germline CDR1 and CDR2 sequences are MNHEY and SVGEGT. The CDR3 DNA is TGTGCCAGCAGTTCGCGGGAAGGCCGCACAGATACGCAGTATTTT. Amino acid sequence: CASSSREGRTDTQYF.

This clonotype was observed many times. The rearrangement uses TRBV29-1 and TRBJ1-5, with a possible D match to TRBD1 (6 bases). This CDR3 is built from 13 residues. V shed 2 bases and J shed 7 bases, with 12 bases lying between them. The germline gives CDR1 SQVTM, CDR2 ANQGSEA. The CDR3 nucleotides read TGCAGCGTTGAACTGAAGGGGGGACAGCCCCAGCATTTT. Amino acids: CSVELKGGQPQHF.

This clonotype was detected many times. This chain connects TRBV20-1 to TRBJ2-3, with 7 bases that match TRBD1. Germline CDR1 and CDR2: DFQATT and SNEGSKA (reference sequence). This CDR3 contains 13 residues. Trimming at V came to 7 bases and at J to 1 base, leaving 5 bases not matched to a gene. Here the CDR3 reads CSVRQGGTDTQYF. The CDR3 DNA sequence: TGCAGTGTTCGACAGGGAGGCACAGATACGCAGTATTTT.

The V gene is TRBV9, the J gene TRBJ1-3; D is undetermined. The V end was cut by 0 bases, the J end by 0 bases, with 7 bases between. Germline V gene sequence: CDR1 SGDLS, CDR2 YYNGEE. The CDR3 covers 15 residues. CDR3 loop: CASSVEGVSGNTIYF. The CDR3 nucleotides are TGTGCCAGCAGCGTAGAAGGAGTCTCTGGAAACACCATATATTTT.

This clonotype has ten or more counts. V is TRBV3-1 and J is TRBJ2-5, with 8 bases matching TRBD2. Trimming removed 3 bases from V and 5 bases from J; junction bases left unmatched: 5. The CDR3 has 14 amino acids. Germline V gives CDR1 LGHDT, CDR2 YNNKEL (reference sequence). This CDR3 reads CASSHSGSGETQYF. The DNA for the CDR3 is TGTGCCAGCAGCCACAGCGGGAGTGGGGAGACCCAGTACTTC.

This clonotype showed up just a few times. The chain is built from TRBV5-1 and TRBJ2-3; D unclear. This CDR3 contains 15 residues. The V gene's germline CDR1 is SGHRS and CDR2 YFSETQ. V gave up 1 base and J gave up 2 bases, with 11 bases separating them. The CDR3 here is CASSLIPESTDTQYF. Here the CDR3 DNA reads TGCGCCAGCAGCTTGATCCCTGAATCCACAGATACGCAGTATTTT.

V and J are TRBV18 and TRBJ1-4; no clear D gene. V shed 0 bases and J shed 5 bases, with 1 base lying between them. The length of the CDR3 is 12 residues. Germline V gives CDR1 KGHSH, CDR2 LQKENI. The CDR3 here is CASSPPNEKLFF. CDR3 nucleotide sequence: TGTGCCAGCTCACCACCGAATGAAAAACTGTTTTTT.

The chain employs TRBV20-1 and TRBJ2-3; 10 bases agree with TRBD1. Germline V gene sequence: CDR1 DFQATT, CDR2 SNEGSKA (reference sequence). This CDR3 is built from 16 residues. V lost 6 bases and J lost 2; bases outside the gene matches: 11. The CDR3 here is CSAHRQGAPYTDTQYF. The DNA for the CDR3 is TGCAGTGCCCATCGACAGGGGGCTCCTTACACAGATACGCAGTATTTT.

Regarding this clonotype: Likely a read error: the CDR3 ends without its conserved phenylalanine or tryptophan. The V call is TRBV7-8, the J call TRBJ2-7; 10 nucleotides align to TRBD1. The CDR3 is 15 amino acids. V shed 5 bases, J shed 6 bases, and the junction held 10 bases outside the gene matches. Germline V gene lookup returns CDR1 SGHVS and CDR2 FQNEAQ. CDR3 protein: CASSRGQGRVGEQYA. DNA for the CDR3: TGTGCCAGCAGCCGGGGACAGGGGAGAGTGGGCGAGCAGTACGCC.

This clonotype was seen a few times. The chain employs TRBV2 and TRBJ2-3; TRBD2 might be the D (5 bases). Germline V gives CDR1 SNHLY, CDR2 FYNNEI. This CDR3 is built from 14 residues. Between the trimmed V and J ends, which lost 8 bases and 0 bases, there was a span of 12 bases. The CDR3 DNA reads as TGTGCCAGCTCTGTAGCGTCAAGCACAGATACGCAGTATTTT. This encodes CASSVASSTDTQYF. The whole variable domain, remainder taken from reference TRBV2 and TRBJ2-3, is EPEVTQTPSHQVTQMGQEVILRCVPISNHLYFYWYRQILGQKVEFLVSFYNNEISEKSEIFDDQFSVERPDGSNFTLKIRSTKLEDSAMYFCASSVASSTDTQYFGPGTRLTVL.

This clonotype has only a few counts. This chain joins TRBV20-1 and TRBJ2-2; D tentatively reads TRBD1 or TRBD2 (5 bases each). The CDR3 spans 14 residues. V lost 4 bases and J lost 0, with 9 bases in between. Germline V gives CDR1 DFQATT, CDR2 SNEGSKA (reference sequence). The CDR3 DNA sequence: TGCAGTGCTACCGGGACGGCGAACACCGGGGAGCTGTTTTTT. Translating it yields CSATGTANTGELFF.

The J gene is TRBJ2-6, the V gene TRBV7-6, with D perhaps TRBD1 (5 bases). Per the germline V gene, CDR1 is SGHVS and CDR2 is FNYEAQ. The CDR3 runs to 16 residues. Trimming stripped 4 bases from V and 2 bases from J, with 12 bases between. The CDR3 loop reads CASSSGWGTGANVLTF. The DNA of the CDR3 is TGTGCCAGCAGCTCTGGTTGGGGCACTGGGGCCAACGTCCTGACTTTC.

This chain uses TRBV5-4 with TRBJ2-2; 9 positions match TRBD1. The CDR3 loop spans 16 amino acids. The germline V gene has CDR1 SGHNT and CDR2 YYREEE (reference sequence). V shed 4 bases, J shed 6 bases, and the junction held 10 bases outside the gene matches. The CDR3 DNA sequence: TGTGCCAGCAGCAACCCCGGGGACAGGGTCCCCGGGGAGCTGTTTTTT. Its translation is CASSNPGDRVPGELFF. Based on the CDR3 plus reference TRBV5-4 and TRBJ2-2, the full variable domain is ETGVTQSPTHLIKTRGQQVTLRCSSQSGHNTVSWYQQALGQGPQFIFQYYREEENGRGNFPPRFSGLQFPNYSSELNVNALELDDSALYLCASSNPGDRVPGELFFGEGSRLTVL.